This note documents a single TCR beta chain sequence. The data derive from a study of cytotoxic CD8 clonotypes in ibrutinib-treated CLL. Assay used: immunoSEQ multiplex PCR; TCRdb lists only in-frame clones, some missing. The table shows some 85,000 clones, with 77% occurring only once. CDR1 LGHNT and CDR2 FRNRAP come from the germline V gene. V was pared by 4 bases and J by 6 bases, with 6 bases between. CDR3 length: 12 residues. The chain recombines TRBV12-5 with TRBJ2-2, with D maybe TRBD2 (6 bases). The source is a human donor with chronic lymphocytic leukemia. The sequences come from PBMCs, collected after 24 months of ibrutinib treatment. CDR3 loop: CASGWGAGELFF. As DNA, the CDR3 is TGTGCTAGTGGTTGGGGGGCCGGGGAGCTGTTTTTT.